This T cell receptor (beta chain) came from a study of coeliac disease. Study-wide context: Each coeliac patient was active, refractory type I, or diet-controlled. Without high-resolution HLA typing, biased TRBV7-2 usage was examined as a proof of principle.

Of note for this clone: Its antigen remains unknown.

General observations from the study: Lower clonality than controls marked TRB and TRG repertoires from active celiac intraepithelial and lamina propria samples. Cross-contamination between intraepithelial and lamina propria cells was possible.

The method was immunoSEQ multiplex PCR; TCRdb's version includes in-frame clones alone and lacks a portion of them. The data hold around 9,000 clones, with roughly 70% observed a single time. The germline V gene encodes CDR1 SNHLY and CDR2 FYNNEI. This CDR3 has 12 amino acids. V gave up 3 bases and J gave up 4 bases, with 4 bases separating them. The chain recombines TRBV2 with TRBJ1-3; D is undetermined. This clonotype was obtained from a woman aged 60-75 years with celiac disease. Specimen: lamina propria lymphocytes from the gut. The CDR3 loop reads CASSDVGNTIYF. CDR3 DNA sequence: TGTGCCAGCAGTGACGTGGGAAACACCATATATTTT.